This T cell receptor beta chain was sequenced during a study of cytomegalovirus exposure and HLA in healthy donors. There are a few counts of this clone. Deletions cut 3 bases from V and 2 bases from J, with 17 bases between. The CDR3 is made up of 16 amino acids. The germline V gene encodes CDR1 MNHEY and CDR2 SMNVEV (reference sequence). The study ran its PCR with 60 Vbeta and 13 Jbeta primers. The protocol was immunoSEQ multiplex PCR, while the TCRdb copy is restricted to in-frame clones and leaves out a portion. The sample yields roughly 120,000 clones, less than 85% seen once. This TCR derives from a man younger than 40 in good health and CMV-seropositive. The gene calls are TRBV27 and TRBJ2-7; no clear D. Sequences were obtained from PBMCs. The CDR3 sequence: CASSFPPTPLPYEQYF. The CDR3, as DNA: TGTGCCAGCAGTTTCCCACCTACTCCCCTTCCCTACGAGCAGTACTTC.